This T cell receptor (beta chain) was sequenced during a study of beta chain features in type 1 diabetes. Study-wide findings and caveats: The study found fewer insertions and more deletions at VDJ junctions in type 1 diabetes patients.

The study reverse transcribed the entire isolated RNA, so it sequenced expressed TCRB transcripts. Libraries were prepared by immunoSEQ multiplex PCR; TCRdb keeps only in-frame clonotypes and omits some of them. The table shows about 220,000 clones, with around 9.9% occurring only once. CD45RO/CCR7/CD25/CD127/CD95/CD27 separated CD4+ naive, central memory, regulatory and stem cell-like memory cells by sorting. The CDR3 covers 15 residues. Trimming took off 4 bases at V and 3 bases at J, with 13 bases between the two ends. Germline V gene lookup returns CDR1 LGHNA and CDR2 YSLEER. Comments on this clone: Its target is unknown.

This receptor was identified in a man younger than 35 in good health. The specimen sequenced was central memory CD4+ T cells from blood. The gene calls are TRBV4-3 and TRBJ2-1; tentatively, D is TRBD2 (6 bases). DNA for the CDR3: TGCGCCAGCAGCCGGGACTTTAGTTTCTACAATGAGCAGTTCTTC. Residues: CASSRDFSFYNEQFF.